The present TCR beta chain was sequenced within a study of blood T cell repertoires in COVID-19. Whole-study context: Nucleic acid was either cDNA or gDNA, and it came from T cells, B-cell-depleted T cells, or PBMCs.

Germline V CDR1 and CDR2: LGHNA, YNFKEQ. V trimming: 1 base; J trimming: 8 bases; junction bases outside the gene matches: 8. This CDR3 is 16 amino acids long. Study processing details: Counts of nucleated cells, estimated from reference gene primer amplification, were obtained. Profiling relied on immunoSEQ multiplex PCR, and the TCRdb table lists in-frame clones only, not all of them. That table is the source of V, J and clone size, and D and trimming were worked out from the DNA. The sample contains 140,000 or so clones, about 88% of which appear only once. This receptor was taken from a human donor in a cohort sampled during active COVID-19. The chain links TRBV4-2 to TRBJ2-4; 10 bases map to TRBD2. The sequencing sample was made of peripheral blood. The CDR3 nucleotides read TGTGCCAGCAGCCAAGTTAATAGCGGGGGGTTAGACATTCAGTACTTC. Translated, it gives CASSQVNSGGLDIQYF.